This T cell receptor beta chain was identified in a study of graft-versus-host responses after intestinal transplantation. Overall study: Once they had received anti-thymocyte globulin induction, all recipients took tacrolimus and steroids for three to four years. Study observations and caveats: Some GvH clones were seen earlier in gut or blood, suggesting intestinal origin. Peak circulating GvH clone levels were associated with early post-transplant HvG declines.

About this clone itself: Its antigen is undetermined.

The CDR3 runs 14 residues. Germline-derived CDR1 and CDR2 are SGHDT and YYEEEE. Trimming took 4 bases from V and 4 from J; bases not matched to a gene: 4. Profiling relied on immunoSEQ multiplex PCR, and the TCRdb table lists in-frame clones only, not all of them. The sample has about 45,000 clones; roughly 90% are singletons. The origin of this receptor is a human patient who received an intestinal transplant, so some T cells may come from the graft donor. Sample: PBMCs, taken 524 days after transplant. This chain joins TRBV5-6 and TRBJ2-2, with TRBD1 matching over 7 bases. CDR3 residues: CASSPTGPTGELFF. DNA of the CDR3: TGTGCCAGCAGCCCGACAGGGCCCACCGGGGAGCTGTTTTTT. The full variable domain, in which reference TRBV5-6 and TRBJ2-2 provide the parts outside the CDR3, is DAGVTQSPTHLIKTRGQQVTLRCSPKSGHDTVSWYQQALGQGPQFIFQYYEEEERQRGNFPDRFSGHQFPNYSSELNVNALLLGDSALYLCASSPTGPTGELFFGEGSRLTVL.